A selection of T cell receptor beta chains follows, all from one sample in a study of blood T cell repertoires in COVID-19. Sequenced by immunoSEQ multiplex PCR; TCRdb stores in-frame clones only, minus some. The repertoire has 300,000 to 400,000 clones, roughly 88% of them found once; the top ten carry roughly 4.1%. The sample comprised peripheral blood. The receptor source for this set is a woman in her forties or fifties with active or convalescent COVID-19. CDR3s include the opening cysteine and the closing phenylalanine or tryptophan. The D gene is left open where the match is weak. Some rows mark clone size as missing; the rest say once, few, many or name a class of expanded clone.

v_gene: TRBV7-8; j_gene: TRBJ2-5; d_gene: TRBD2; abundance: .; CDR3aa: CASSLAHGEGPETQYF; CDR3nt: TGTGCCAGCAGCTTAGCGCACGGGGAGGGGCCAGAGACCCAGTACTTC
v_gene: TRBV29-1; j_gene: TRBJ1-1; d_gene: .; abundance: .; CDR3aa: CSVEDRGTDNRVAFF; CDR3nt: TGCAGCGTTGAAGATCGGGGGACGGACAATCGCGTAGCTTTCTTT
v_gene: TRBV27; j_gene: TRBJ2-7; d_gene: TRBD2; abundance: .; CDR3aa: CASSSSSGRTREQYF; CDR3nt: TGTGCCAGCAGTTCAAGTAGCGGGAGGACAAGGGAGCAGTACTTC
v_gene: TRBV11-3; j_gene: TRBJ1-1; d_gene: .; abundance: .; CDR3aa: CASSRGVGNTEAFF; CDR3nt: TGTGCCAGCAGCCGAGGTGTTGGGAACACTGAAGCTTTCTTT
v_gene: TRBV6-1; j_gene: TRBJ2-2; d_gene: TRBD2; abundance: .; CDR3aa: CASSEFQREGRHTGELFF; CDR3nt: TGTGCCAGCAGTGAATTTCAGCGGGAGGGCCGTCACACCGGGGAGCTGTTTTTT
v_gene: TRBV19; j_gene: TRBJ1-1; d_gene: .; abundance: .; CDR3aa: CASSIVPRRVGTEAFF; CDR3nt: TGTGCCAGTAGTATAGTCCCGCGCAGGGTGGGCACTGAAGCTTTCTTT
v_gene: TRBV25-1; j_gene: TRBJ1-2; d_gene: .; abundance: .; CDR3aa: CASTDDRAYGYTF; CDR3nt: TGTGCCAGCACCGATGACAGAGCTTATGGCTACACCTTC
v_gene: TRBV6-4; j_gene: TRBJ1-1; d_gene: .; abundance: .; CDR3aa: CASKRSGGPGTEAFF; CDR3nt: TGTGCCAGTAAACGTTCGGGGGGCCCGGGAACTGAAGCTTTCTTT
v_gene: TRBV6-2/TRBV6-3; j_gene: TRBJ1-4; d_gene: .; abundance: once; CDR3aa: CASSYAENEKLFF; CDR3nt: TGTGCCAGCAGTTACGCGGAAAACGAAAAACTGTTTTTT
v_gene: TRBV27; j_gene: TRBJ2-7; d_gene: .; abundance: .; CDR3aa: CASSLWGHTGKAQTYEQYF; CDR3nt: TGTGCCAGCAGTTTATGGGGTCACACAGGCAAGGCCCAAACCTACGAGCAGTACTTC
v_gene: TRBV30; j_gene: TRBJ1-2; d_gene: .; abundance: once; CDR3aa: CAWSVTGKGGDGYTF; CDR3nt: TGTGCCTGGAGTGTAACCGGGAAGGGCGGAGATGGCTACACCTTC
v_gene: TRBV7-2; j_gene: TRBJ1-6; d_gene: .; abundance: once; CDR3aa: CASSLGIAGWQVNSPLHF; CDR3nt: TGTGCCAGCAGCTTAGGGATAGCGGGTTGGCAGGTGAATTCACCCCTCCACTTT
v_gene: TRBV7-2; j_gene: TRBJ2-1; d_gene: .; abundance: once; CDR3aa: CASSLEDFGEQFF; CDR3nt: TGTGCCAGCAGCTTAGAGGACTTCGGTGAGCAGTTCTTC
v_gene: TRBV15; j_gene: TRBJ1-5; d_gene: .; abundance: .; CDR3aa: CATSRDRDQPQHF; CDR3nt: TGTGCCACCAGCAGAGACAGGGATCAGCCCCAGCATTTT
v_gene: TRBV27; j_gene: TRBJ2-2; d_gene: .; abundance: .; CDR3aa: CASSLSGGSTGELFF; CDR3nt: TGTGCCAGCAGTTTATCAGGGGGAAGCACCGGGGAGCTGTTTTTT
v_gene: TRBV28; j_gene: TRBJ1-2; d_gene: TRBD1; abundance: .; CDR3aa: CASSFVRDSYGYTF; CDR3nt: TGTGCCAGCAGTTTCGTCCGGGACAGTTATGGCTACACCTTC
v_gene: TRBV3-1/TRBV3-2; j_gene: TRBJ2-7; d_gene: TRBD1; abundance: few; CDR3aa: CASSQDDRAEQYF; CDR3nt: TGTGCCAGCAGCCAGGACGACAGGGCCGAGCAGTACTTC
v_gene: TRBV6-5; j_gene: TRBJ1-1; d_gene: TRBD1; abundance: .; CDR3aa: CASSFMGQSNTEAFF; CDR3nt: TGTGCCAGCAGTTTCATGGGACAGTCGAACACTGAAGCTTTCTTT
v_gene: TRBV5-1; j_gene: TRBJ2-5; d_gene: TRBD1; abundance: .; CDR3aa: CASSPTGVETQYF; CDR3nt: TGCGCCAGCAGCCCGACAGGGGTGGAGACCCAGTACTTC
v_gene: TRBV7-8; j_gene: TRBJ2-2; d_gene: TRBD2; abundance: once; CDR3aa: CASSSTSGLAGVNTGELFF; CDR3nt: TGTGCCAGCAGCTCGACGAGCGGACTAGCGGGAGTAAACACCGGGGAGCTGTTTTTT
v_gene: TRBV6-1; j_gene: TRBJ2-1; d_gene: TRBD1; abundance: .; CDR3aa: CASSAMRGTGYHEQFF; CDR3nt: TGTGCCAGCAGTGCAATGAGGGGGACAGGGTATCATGAGCAGTTCTTC
v_gene: TRBV9; j_gene: TRBJ2-2; d_gene: .; abundance: .; CDR3aa: CASSPSNTGELFF; CDR3nt: TGTGCCAGCAGCCCTTCGAACACCGGGGAGCTGTTTTTT
v_gene: TRBV14; j_gene: TRBJ1-1; d_gene: TRBD1; abundance: .; CDR3aa: CASSRWTGSAFF; CDR3nt: TGTGCCAGCAGCCGTTGGACAGGGTCAGCTTTCTTT
v_gene: TRBV5-4; j_gene: TRBJ1-2; d_gene: .; abundance: many; CDR3aa: CASSLGENYGYTF; CDR3nt: TGTGCCAGCAGCTTGGGAGAAAACTATGGCTACACCTTC
v_gene: TRBV20-1; j_gene: TRBJ1-5; d_gene: TRBD1; abundance: .; CDR3aa: CSASRVGQGAGRQPQHF; CDR3nt: TGCAGTGCTAGTCGGGTTGGACAGGGCGCCGGGCGCCAGCCCCAGCATTTT
v_gene: TRBV28; j_gene: TRBJ1-1; d_gene: .; abundance: .; CDR3aa: CASRQSGTPKNTEAFF; CDR3nt: TGTGCCAGCAGACAATCCGGGACACCTAAAAACACTGAAGCTTTCTTT